Listed here is a single TCR beta chain. The specificity of this receptor is unknown. Base qualities are not provided; no much larger clone lies one nucleotide away. The cohort consisted of 650 to 850 healthy bone marrow donors. At the time of sampling, every cohort member was nominally healthy, though immune exposures that went unrecorded were likely present. The donor tested CMV seronegative, placing the donor among the roughly 400 seronegative members of the cohort. A peripheral blood sample was provided by each donor, and peripheral blood mononuclear cells were used for TCR beta sequencing. Genomic DNA was extracted from the blood cell samples with the Qiagen DNeasy Blood Extraction Kit. This record comes from a study of cytomegalovirus exposure and HLA in healthy donors (dated by TCRdb to the late 2010s). A note on the overall study: In an earlier analysis of approximately 500 of the donors, 276 Gb of sequence data and 100 million or so unique TCR beta sequences from 180 million or so T cells were reported. In an earlier analysis of roughly 600 of the donors, high-throughput TCR beta sequencing was used to judge whether each TCR beta V gene segment behaved as functional or pseudogenic. Approximately 300 gigabases of sequencing data and around 90 million unique TCR sequences made up an early release that covered 500 to 650 HLA-typed donors. In addition to the first cohort of several hundred subjects, a separate validation cohort of 120 different subjects was used. Typing coverage varied by locus: roughly 620-630 donors for A, B, C, DRB1 and DQB1; under 550 for DQA1; about 600 for DPA1; around 490 for DPB1. The study was designed to test whether signatures of past pathogen exposure could be identified by cataloging public T cell receptors. Every discovery cohort repertoire had been produced on one sequencing platform. Rather than using new phenotypic data, the later analysis identified candidate immune exposures from TCR beta sequences and from how often those sequences occurred across donors. HLA typing covered class I and class II loci at four-digit resolution. A later analysis re-analyzed previously published TCR beta repertoires from hundreds of donors and added high-resolution HLA genotyping to study TCR occurrence patterns. About five DR-DQ haplotypes were handled as single units for association and clustering, since linkage in the cohort was strong. Among around 400 genotyped donors of the cohort, an average of around 250,000 unique TCR beta nucleotide sequences was sequenced per donor, of which about 18% were non-productive. The T cell repertoires of roughly 660 subjects were profiled by immunosequencing and related to cytomegalovirus serostatus. In a later genetic analysis, genome-wide SNP genotypes for about three fifths of the roughly 670 donors were used, and that subset was treated as a discovery cohort. Among the roughly 370 genotyped donors, 75% to 90% belonged to the genetic ancestry cluster associated with self-reported Caucasian donors. The study combined high-throughput TCR immunosequencing, statistical association of individual TCRs with disease status, and machine learning to predict cytomegalovirus infection status. Alongside the repertoire data, information on donor age, sex, ethnicity and CMV serostatus was compiled.

What the authors observed across the whole study: According to the authors, the approach could potentially be generalized to other disease states and immunological phenotypes. When HLA alleles, especially DR and DQ, strongly co-occurred, TCR associations were difficult to assign to individual alleles. Most TCR sequences were observed very rarely across donors, whereas some public TCRs were present in many individuals. Several of the top co-occurrence clusters appeared to be linked to parvovirus B19, influenza, CMV and Epstein-Barr virus, according to a later analysis. The only immune exposure information available for the cohort was CMV serostatus. At a false discovery rate of 0.05, a later analysis linked about 17,000 TCR beta sequences to specific HLA alleles. Three of the identified cytomegalovirus-associated TCR beta chains were confirmed in vitro to be specific for cytomegalovirus antigens. Only TCR beta chains were sequenced in this cohort, and the absence of alpha or paired-chain data limited detectable features. A further reported finding was that TCR beta sequences accurately predicted the HLA-A and HLA-B alleles for most subjects in the first cohort. In a later analysis, TCR association rates were found to vary across HLA loci, with the most associated TCRs seen for DRB1 alleles and the fewest for HLA-C alleles. HLA typing was unavailable for some donors at each locus, so association tests used only the typed subset. In a later analysis, most CMV-associated TCR beta chains were found to appear HLA-restricted, with HLA associations seemingly driven largely by CMV exposure. Linkage disequilibrium might explain the correlated functional status among segregating V segments, but an unknown experimental factor could not be ruled out. In the study, 164 TCR beta chains were listed as associated with cytomegalovirus. In a later genetic analysis, a missense DCLRE1C variant was associated with V-gene and J-gene trimming of TCR beta chains, and the association was replicated in an independent cohort. A group of highly shared sequence variants was considered likely to be a technical artifact of the sequencing pipeline. An earlier analysis of 450 to 750 of the donors showed that most TCR beta V segments appeared in productive rearrangements either about 87% or about 30% of the time, which broadly matched IMGT annotations. Because counts were too low, more than 15 rarely observed V segments, including chromosome 9 orphons, were left out of the earlier analysis of some 640 of the donors. Sequencing depth was assumed to be roughly uniform across donors in the presence/absence analyses, though that assumption may not hold. Some IMGT-functional V segments, including TRBV6-2 and TRBV6-3, could not be distinguished by the 87-base-pair reads and were therefore excluded. In a later analysis, HLA-associated TCR beta chains were found to be more clonally expanded and to have lower generation probabilities than equally common non-associated chains. Compared with the approximately 710-donor mean, donors in an Asian-associated ancestry cluster had fewer N-insertions in productive TCRs, according to a later genetic analysis. Cytomegalovirus status was reported to be diagnosed by the classifier with high specificity and sensitivity in both the original and validation cohorts.

The CDR3 contains 16 residues, cysteine and phenylalanine counted. The entry retains the CDR3 DNA only, 48 bases that are in frame from base 1. Reading the germline V gene gives CDR1 MNHEY and CDR2 SVGAGI. The germline V end is reduced by 2 bases and the J end by 0 bases; junction bases left unmatched: 5. Library construction relied on the immunoSEQ multiplex PCR assay. For the multiplex PCR, a mixture combining 60 forward primers for TCR Vbeta segments and 13 reverse primers for TCR Jbeta segments was used. Amplification of the CDR3 region of rearranged TCR beta genes was performed with a multiplex PCR assay on genomic DNA. The Illumina HiSeq System was used to sequence the amplified TCR beta libraries as 87-base-pair reads. For the original study's pipeline: In a later analysis, roughly 80 million unique TCR beta chains were counted across the 500 to 850 repertoires, and roughly 10 million of these chains were shared by at least two donors. A nearest-neighbor algorithm error-corrected the raw reads and collapsed the reads into unique sequences, merging closely related sequences to remove PCR and sequencing errors. V, D and J gene segments were assigned by aligning CDR3 sequences to IMGT reference sequences. For a sequence to be retained, a match of at least six nucleotides was required to both a V gene segment and a J gene segment. A rearrangement counted as productive if the CDR3 had no stop codons and remained in frame with V and J, and every other rearrangement counted as non-productive. CDR3 was defined according to IMGT convention as the region running from the second conserved V-encoded cysteine to the conserved J-encoded phenylalanine. The earlier analysis of about 570 of the donors excluded any sequence lacking an unambiguous match to a single V gene segment. In an earlier analysis of some 590 of the donors, a V segment was called functional when productive rearrangements were above 56.7%, and segregating when the standard deviation between donors exceeded 5%. A statistical classification framework was built for diagnosing cytomegalovirus status from the catalog of TCR beta chain sequences. In a later analysis, TCR nucleotide sequences were compared against IMGT/GENE-DB human TR gene sequences so that V and J genes could be assigned. Using the TCRdist pipeline, a later analysis assigned CDR3 sequences along with most-parsimonious VDJ recombination scenarios. In a later analysis, every TCR beta chain was defined by the combination of its CDR3 amino acid sequence and its V-gene family, and reads without a unique V-gene family were dropped. A later analysis removed 500 to 650 highly shared, low-generation-probability nucleotide sequences to deal with suspected cross-contamination and a sequencing artifact. In a later analysis, a clonal expansion index for each public chain was calculated from normalized within-repertoire ranks of inferred template counts. In a later analysis, generation probabilities were computed using a VDJ recombination model fitted to out-of-frame rearrangements, and the results were checked against IGoR. In a later analysis, hypergeometric tests were used to score TCR-TCR, TCR-HLA and TCR-CMV co-occurrence, with a repertoire-size bias correction applied to TCR pairs. To estimate false discovery rates, a later analysis permuted the HLA or CMV assignments 20 times. In a later analysis, co-occurring TCRs were grouped with DBSCAN, and TCRdist sequence similarity was added when clustering was performed within HLA-allele-positive subsets. For co-occurrence clustering, repertoires with fewer than 30,000 or more than 120,000 public chains were excluded, along with five repertoires with anomalous nucleotide sharing. The table comes from immuneACCESS by way of TCRdb, which keeps in-frame sequences with V and J called. Part of the clones is missing from these tables; in studies checked, under half for an unresolved V gene and the rest for unknown reasons. V and J calls and clone size are given by that table; D and trimming were obtained from the DNA. The sample table lists some 120,000 clones, approximately 58% of them with a count of one. Of the sample, roughly 2.4% is held by the ten largest clones.

The receptor chain draws on TRBV6-5 and TRBJ2-3, with TRBD2 matching 7 junction bases. Sequencing used PBMCs. The receptor's source is a woman aged 30 to 39 in good health and CMV-seronegative. The nucleotide sequence reads TGTGCCAGCAGTTACGAGCGGGAAATCAGCACAGATACGCAGTATTTT. The translation is CASSYEREISTDTQYF.